This TCR beta chain comes out of a study of T cell responses to AZD1222 COVID-19 vaccine. The study, taken as a whole, reports: Elevations in Spike-specific TCR breadth and depth followed administration of two AZD1222 doses. Per reports, nearly half of all spike-specific TCRs target regions that are unmutated in variants. The study identified only five to seven AZD1222 recipients as seropositive at baseline.

As to this clone: Its antigen is undetermined.

The germline V gene has CDR1 LGHDT and CDR2 YNNKEL (reference sequence). The ends were cut back, 1 base at V and 4 bases at J, with 13 bases in the middle. The CDR3 is 16 residues long. Clones were read by immunoSEQ multiplex PCR, and TCRdb kept only the in-frame ones, dropping some. The top ten hold about 4.5% of the sample, which has about 94,000 clones, 85% seen once. The sequenced sample was peripheral blood, obtained 28 days after the second AZD1222 dose. V usage is TRBV3-1 (or the pseudogene TRBV3-2) and J usage is TRBJ2-2, with no clear D. The clonotype originates from an adult who received the AZD1222 COVID-19 vaccine. The CDR3 sequence is CASSQVVSRFTGELFF. DNA for the CDR3: TGTGCCAGCAGCCAAGTTGTTAGCAGGTTCACCGGGGAGCTGTTTTTT.